Following are 27 T cell receptor beta chains from one sample sequenced in a study of blood T cells in healthy people across ages. Through a sample-barcoded 5' primer and a J-beta primer mix, a second PCR was run for roughly 7 to 12 cycles. TCRdb recomputed calls from the 5' RACE reads with MiXCR, one row per CDR3 protein. The sample carries about 730,000 distinct CDR3 sequences, approximately 43% recorded once. Material: blood. Receptors were obtained from a woman aged 55-70 years in good health.

The J gene is TRBJ1-5, the V gene TRBV10-3; no clear D. Germline lookup yields CDR1 ENHRY and CDR2 SYGVKD. The CDR3 runs to 15 residues. Trimming left V 4 bases short and J 2 bases short, with 12 bases between. The CDR3 sequence: CAISGTPLGNQPQHF. As DNA, the CDR3 is TGTGCCATCAGTGGTACCCCTCTAGGCAATCAGCCCCAGCATTTT.

The chain recombines TRBV29-1 with TRBJ1-1; no clear D. The ends were cut back, 4 bases at V and 7 bases at J, with 13 bases in the middle. The CDR3 extends over 12 amino acids. CDR1 is SQVTM and CDR2 is ANQGSEA in the germline V gene. As DNA, the CDR3 is TGCAGCGTTGGGGAGACGACATTTGAAGCTTTCTTT. Its protein is CSVGETTFEAFF.

This chain uses TRBV20-1 with TRBJ1-6; the match to TRBD1 covers 10 bases. The germline V gene has CDR1 DFQATT and CDR2 SNEGSKA (reference sequence). This CDR3 spans 14 amino acids. This chain's CDR3 is CSQRTGGSNSPLHF. CDR3 nucleotide sequence: TGCAGCCAACGGACAGGGGGTTCGAATTCACCCCTCCACTTT.

Here the CDR3 DNA reads TGCGCCACTCCGGACTTAAACACCGGGGAGCTGTTTTTT. Protein sequence: CATPDLNTGELFF. The rearrangement uses TRBV5-1 and TRBJ2-2; tentatively, D is TRBD2 (5 bases). CDR3 length equals 13 residues. Looked up from germline, CDR1 is SGHRS and CDR2 is YFSETQ. V lost 9 bases and J lost 2, with 11 bases in between.

Notes on this clonotype: Relative to the germline gene, one junction end is altered; a read error may explain this. This sequence joins TRBV10-3 and TRBJ1-2; 10 nucleotides align to TRBD1. This CDR3 contains 15 residues. Germline V gene data show CDR1 as ENHRY and CDR2 as SYGVKD. The CDR3 spells CASRPRTGGNYGYTF. CDR3 bases: TGCGCCAGCAGACCAAGGACAGGGGGAAACTATGGCTACACCTTC.

The chain joins TRBV20-1 to TRBJ2-7, with TRBD2 matching 8 bases. Germline trimming cut 3 bases from V and 0 bases from J; bases unmatched to any gene: 7. The V gene's germline CDR1 is DFQATT and CDR2 SNEGSKA (reference sequence). The CDR3 consists of 15 residues. The CDR3 loop is CSASLAGSSSYEQYF. The CDR3 DNA reads as TGCAGTGCTAGCCTAGCGGGCTCAAGCTCCTACGAGCAGTACTTC.

The chain is built from TRBV4-3 and TRBJ2-7, with a possible D match to TRBD2 (5 bases). CDR1 and CDR2 (germline): LGHNA, YSLEER. V was shortened by 4 bases and J by 3 bases, with 16 bases between the two germline ends. This CDR3 spans 15 amino acids. The CDR3: CASSPRRAGGYEQYF. CDR3 nucleotide sequence: TGCGCCAGCAGCCCCAGACGAGCAGGAGGCTACGAGCAGTACTTC.

V and J are TRBV7-2 and TRBJ2-1; 11 positions match TRBD2. The CDR3 is 15 amino acids. J gave up 8 bases and V 9 bases, and 12 bases lay outside the gene matches. Looked up from germline, CDR1 is SGHTA and CDR2 is FQGNSA. In DNA form, the CDR3 reads TGTGCCAGTAGCCCTACTAGCGGGAGAGTCTATGAGCAGTTCTTC. It codes for CASSPTSGRVYEQFF.

This clonotype was recorded once. This sequence joins TRBV7-9 and TRBJ2-2, with a weak D call TRBD1 (6 bases). V lost 5 bases and J 3 bases, leaving 13 bases between the germline ends. The CDR3 loop spans 15 amino acids. Germline V gene data show CDR1 as SEHNR and CDR2 as FQNEAQ (reference sequence). The CDR3 protein is CASSAQGVYTGELFF. The DNA for the CDR3 is TGTGCCAGCAGCGCACAGGGAGTGTACACCGGGGAGCTGTTTTTT.

V usage is TRBV12-3 or TRBV12-4 and J usage is TRBJ1-6, with 7 nucleotides matching TRBD1. CDR3 length equals 18 residues. V was clipped by 6 bases and J by 0 bases; unmatched bases: 11. The CDR3 region has the DNA TGTGCCAGCAGCCAGGGGGTCGCCTCTAGCTCCTATAATTCACCCCTCCACTTT. It is translated as CASSQGVASSSYNSPLHF.

This clonotype turned up a few times. The rearrangement joins TRBV5-1 to TRBJ2-1, with D hard to call. The CDR3 extends over 12 amino acids. Germline loops: CDR1 SGHRS, CDR2 YFSETQ. V was cut by 1 base and J by 7 bases, with 6 bases left in between. CDR3 DNA sequence: TGCGCCAGCAGCTTGTACGGAAATGAGCAGTTCTTC. Amino acids: CASSLYGNEQFF.

The chain combines TRBV20-1 with TRBJ2-3; TRBD1 or TRBD2 may be the D gene (5 bases each). Germline V gene data show CDR1 as DFQATT and CDR2 as SNEGSKA (reference sequence). V was shortened by 2 bases and J by 14 bases, with 17 bases between the two germline ends. The CDR3 loop spans 12 amino acids. The CDR3 nucleotides read TGCAGTGCTAGACCAGGACTGGGGGTCGGGTATTTT. Residues: CSARPGLGVGYF.

The chain carries TRBV6-2 or TRBV6-3 and TRBJ2-7; possible D gene TRBD2, 6 bases. The CDR3 spans 15 residues. Trimming removed 5 bases at V and 0 bases at J, with 14 bases between. The V gene's germline CDR1 is MNHEY and CDR2 SVGEGT. The CDR3 protein is CASSGGAGNSYEQYF. The CDR3 region has the DNA TGTGCCAGCAGTGGCGGGGCGGGCAACTCCTACGAGCAGTACTTC.

In the case of this clonotype: A read error may produce the germline difference seen at one junction end. This sequence joins TRBV20-1 and TRBJ1-2; D ambiguous. Germline values: CDR1 DFQATT, CDR2 SNEGSKA (reference sequence). This CDR3 has 12 residues. The CDR3 spells CTALPGGYGYTF. CDR3 coding DNA: TGCACTGCTCTACCGGGCGGCTATGGCTACACCTTC.

The CDR3 DNA reads TGCAGCGTTGAAGGCCAGGGCGACGAGCAGTACTTC. It is translated as CSVEGQGDEQYF. The rearrangement joins TRBV29-1 to TRBJ2-7, with TRBD1 as a possible D gene (5 bases). Trimming left V 1 base short and J 5 bases short, with 9 bases between. CDR1 SQVTM and CDR2 ANQGSEA come from the germline V gene. This CDR3 comprises 12 residues.

In regard to this clonotype: At one of its ends the junction is not consistent with the germline gene, which may arise from a read error. The chain links TRBV5-1 to TRBJ2-7, with 12 positions matching TRBD1. Germline values: CDR1 SGHRS, CDR2 YFSETQ. The CDR3 has 15 residues. CDR3 in DNA: TGCGCCAGCTCCTCCCCGGGACAGGGGGCACGGGAGCGGTACTTC. Its protein is CASSSPGQGARERYF.

This clonotype was recorded a few times. The chain links TRBV20-1 to TRBJ1-2, with 7 nucleotides matching TRBD1. Trimming took 6 bases from V and 8 from J; bases not matched to a gene: 6. Looked up from germline, CDR1 is DFQATT and CDR2 is SNEGSKA (reference sequence). This CDR3 is built from 11 residues. The CDR3 spells CSAPQGKGYTF. CDR3 sequence (DNA): TGCAGTGCCCCACAGGGGAAAGGCTACACCTTC.

This clonotype was observed many times. The chain carries TRBV10-3 and TRBJ2-1; D assignment may be TRBD1 or TRBD2 (6 bases each). The CDR3 covers 13 residues. The V gene's germline CDR1 is ENHRY and CDR2 SYGVKD. Trimming pared 8 bases from V and 7 bases from J, leaving 15 bases between. DNA for the CDR3: TGTGCCATCGGGTCTCAAGGGGGGAATGAGCAGTTCTTC. Translation: CAIGSQGGNEQFF.

Notes on this clonotype: A single base separates this from a much larger clone, so it may be a read error. The genes are TRBV6-1 and TRBJ2-7; D may match TRBD1 or TRBD2 (6 bases each). CDR3 size: 14 residues. Germline CDR1 reads MNHNS; CDR2 reads SASEGT. The V and J ends lost 4 bases and 8 bases respectively, with 18 bases between them. The CDR3, as DNA: TGTGCCAGCAGTGGCTGGAGGGAAGGGGACAAGCAGTACTTC. Translated: CASSGWREGDKQYF.

This clonotype occurred a few times. The chain couples TRBV12-3 or TRBV12-4 to TRBJ1-1; TRBD1 matches at 9 bases. J gave up 5 bases and V 5 bases, and 6 bases lay outside the gene matches. The CDR3 is 14 amino acids. CDR3 residues: CASSTGGGVTEAFF. In DNA, the CDR3 is TGTGCCAGCAGTACAGGGGGCGGGGTGACTGAAGCTTTCTTT.

The V gene is TRBV6-5, the J gene TRBJ1-2; D not resolved. V lost 1 base and J 6 bases, leaving 12 bases between the germline ends. The CDR3 has 14 residues. Germline assignment: CDR1 MNHEY and CDR2 SVGAGI. CDR3: CASSYYRSRDGYTF. CDR3 DNA sequence: TGTGCCAGCAGTTACTACCGGAGTCGAGATGGCTACACCTTC.

The chain uses TRBV3-1 and TRBJ1-1; D is ambiguous. Germline V gives CDR1 LGHDT, CDR2 YNNKEL (reference sequence). The CDR3 contains 14 residues. The V gene lost 0 bases and the J gene lost 5 bases, with 10 bases spanning the gap. CDR3 coding DNA: TGTGCCAGCAGCCAAGATGGAACGGGAACTGAAGCTTTCTTT. This codes for CASSQDGTGTEAFF.

Remarks on this clonotype: A much larger clone differs from this one at a single base, so this may be a read error. The gene calls are TRBV6-5 and TRBJ2-1; TRBD1 might be the D (6 bases). The germline V gene encodes CDR1 MNHEY and CDR2 SVGAGI. Trimming cost V 5 bases and J 8 bases, with 13 bases left between them. The CDR3 extends over 13 amino acids. CDR3 nucleotide sequence: TGTGCCAGCAGTGACGGACAGATGGATGAGCAGTTCTTC. The encoded protein is CASSDGQMDEQFF.

The chain employs TRBV12-3 or TRBV12-4 and TRBJ1-1, with D hard to call. V dropped 1 base and J dropped 0 bases, with 6 bases sitting between them. CDR3 length equals 14 residues. The CDR3 sequence is CASSLEAMNTEAFF. CDR3 DNA sequence: TGTGCCAGCAGTTTAGAGGCTATGAACACTGAAGCTTTCTTT.

This clonotype occurred many times. This chain connects TRBV20-1 to TRBJ2-7, with 8 bases matching TRBD2. The trim removed 3 bases at V and 0 bases at J, leaving 4 bases unmatched. CDR1 is DFQATT, CDR2 SNEGSKA, per germline (reference sequence). The CDR3 is made up of 14 amino acids. In DNA form, the CDR3 reads TGCAGTGCTAGTTCTAGCGGGCACTCCTACGAGCAGTACTTC. Protein: CSASSSGHSYEQYF.

This chain uses TRBV5-1 with TRBJ2-5, with D tentatively TRBD1 (5 bases). V was trimmed by 7 bases and J by 11 bases, leaving 18 bases between them. CDR3 size: 12 residues. Looked up from germline, CDR1 is SGHRS and CDR2 is YFSETQ. The CDR3 sequence is CASGSGNNEQYF. CDR3 bases: TGCGCCAGCGGCTCAGGGAACAATGAGCAGTACTTC.

This sequence joins TRBV6-2 or TRBV6-3 and TRBJ1-5; D remains ambiguous. V was shortened by 2 bases and J by 3 bases, with 20 bases between the two germline ends. This CDR3 region has 18 residues. Germline V lookup: CDR1 MNHEY, CDR2 SVGEGT. The DNA for the CDR3 is TGTGCCAGCAGTTACAATCCGAGTCGGGCGGGGAACAATCAGCCCCAGCATTTT. Protein product: CASSYNPSRAGNNQPQHF.